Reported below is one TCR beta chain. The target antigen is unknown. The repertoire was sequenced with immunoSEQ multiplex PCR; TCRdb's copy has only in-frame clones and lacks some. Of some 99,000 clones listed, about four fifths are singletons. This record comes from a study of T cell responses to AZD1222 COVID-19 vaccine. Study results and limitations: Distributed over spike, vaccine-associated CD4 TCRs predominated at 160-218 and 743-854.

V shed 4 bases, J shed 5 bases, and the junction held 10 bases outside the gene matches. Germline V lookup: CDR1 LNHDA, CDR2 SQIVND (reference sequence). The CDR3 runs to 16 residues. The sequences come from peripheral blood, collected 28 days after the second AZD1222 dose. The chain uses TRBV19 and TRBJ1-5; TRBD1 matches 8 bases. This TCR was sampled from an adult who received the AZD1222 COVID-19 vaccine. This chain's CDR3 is CASSTIGQGSDQPQHF. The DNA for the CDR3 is TGTGCCAGTAGTACTATCGGACAGGGATCGGATCAGCCCCAGCATTTT.